The clone carrying this T cell receptor (beta chain) turned up a few times. Germline V gene sequence: CDR1 SGHNT, CDR2 YYREEE (reference sequence). Trimming removed 4 bases at V and 4 bases at J, with 17 bases between. This CDR3 is 15 amino acids long. The data belong to a study of tumor and adjacent non-tumor tissue in lung cancer. Study-wide background: Samples averaged roughly 4 million productive TCRbeta reads each.

TCRbeta libraries were built with three rounds of nested PCR, modified from ARM-PCR. TCRdb reprocessed the multiplex PCR reads via MiXCR and lists one record per CDR3 protein. The sample carries fewer than 150,000 distinct CDR3 sequences, roughly 70% recorded once. RNA was extracted from bulk tissue without any cell sorting. The receptor's source is a man in his 60s with small cell lung cancer. The sample comprised lung tumor tissue. The chain couples TRBV5-4 to TRBJ2-5, with D perhaps matching TRBD1 or TRBD2 (5 bases each). The CDR3 region is CASSRGARQGETQYF. The DNA for the CDR3 is TGTGCCAGCAGCAGGGGAGCCCGGCAGGGAGAGACCCAGTACTTC.